The 28 T cell receptor beta chains listed next were all sequenced from one sample in a study of OX40 agonist ivuxolimab in advanced cancers. Assay used: immunoSEQ multiplex PCR; TCRdb lists only in-frame clones, some missing. The sample carries approximately 10,000 clones, 86% recorded once. Sequenced here: CD4+ or CD8+ T cells sorted from blood, sampled in a trial of the OX40 agonist ivuxolimab. These TCRs come from an adult with an advanced solid tumor such as melanoma, head and neck, liver or kidney cancer.

This chain uses TRBV7-9 with TRBJ2-1; 10 bases agree with TRBD2. V was clipped by 3 bases and J by 7 bases; unmatched bases: 6. CDR1 SEHNR and CDR2 FQNEAQ come from the germline V gene (reference sequence). The CDR3 sequence is 15 residues long. The chain's CDR3 is CASSFLAGVRNEQFF. CDR3 DNA: TGTGCCAGCAGCTTTCTAGCGGGAGTGAGGAATGAGCAGTTCTTC.

The V gene is TRBV29-1, the J gene TRBJ2-3; no firm D call. V was clipped by 3 bases and J by 4 bases, with 5 bases between them. Germline CDR1 is SQVTM and CDR2 is ANQGSEA. The CDR3 has 11 residues. CDR3 region: CSVDKADTQYF. CDR3 nucleotide sequence: TGCAGCGTTGATAAAGCAGATACGCAGTATTTT.

This chain joins TRBV30 and TRBJ1-2; 9 positions match TRBD1. CDR1 and CDR2 from the germline V gene are GTSNPN and SVGIG (reference sequence). V was clipped by 2 bases and J by 6 bases; unmatched bases: 7. The CDR3 sequence is 14 residues long. In nucleotides, the CDR3 is TGTGCCTGGAGTTCCGGGACAGGGATGAATGGCTACACCTTC. This encodes CAWSSGTGMNGYTF.

This sequence joins TRBV15 and TRBJ2-5; D call uncertain. The CDR3 runs to 15 residues. Trimming removed 0 bases from V and 2 bases from J, with 10 bases in between. Germline V gives CDR1 LNHNV, CDR2 YYDKDF (reference sequence). CDR3 in amino acids: CATSRDLGWQETQYF. DNA of the CDR3: TGTGCCACCAGCAGAGATCTGGGGTGGCAAGAGACCCAGTACTTC.

The rearrangement uses TRBV11-3 and TRBJ2-7, with no clear D. Germline V gives CDR1 SGHNT, CDR2 YENEEA. The CDR3 is 10 residues long. The V end was cut by 3 bases, the J end by 9 bases, with 6 bases between. The chain's CDR3 is CASSFVWQYF. The CDR3 DNA reads as TGTGCCAGCAGCTTCGTTTGGCAGTACTTC.

The rearrangement uses TRBV30 and TRBJ1-4; D gene unclear. The CDR3 extends over 11 amino acids. Germline CDR1 reads GTSNPN; CDR2 reads SVGIG (reference sequence). Trimming pared 5 bases from V and 7 bases from J, leaving 8 bases between. The CDR3 region is CAWERSEKLFF. Here the CDR3 DNA reads TGTGCCTGGGAGAGGAGTGAAAAACTGTTTTTT.

This clone was observed once. The chain links TRBV28 to TRBJ2-3; TRBD2 matches 10 bases. The junction had 7 bases not matched to a gene; V was cut back by 5 bases and J by 2 bases. Germline CDR1 is MDHEN and CDR2 is SYDVKM. This CDR3 region has 16 residues. CDR3 nucleotides: TGTGCCAGCAGTGGAACTAGCGGGACTCTCACAGATACGCAGTATTTT. Translating it yields CASSGTSGTLTDTQYF.

The rearrangement links TRBV2 to TRBJ1-1; TRBD1 is a possible D gene (5 bases). The CDR3 runs 13 residues. Germline V gene data show CDR1 as SNHLY and CDR2 as FYNNEI. V was trimmed by 8 bases and J by 2 bases, leaving 12 bases between them. CDR3 protein: CASGQGPNTEAFF. In DNA, the CDR3 is TGTGCCAGCGGGCAGGGACCTAACACTGAAGCTTTCTTT.

DNA of the CDR3: TGCGCCAGCAGCTTAGAAACAGGGATTTACACCTTC. Amino acids: CASSLETGIYTF. The V gene is TRBV5-1, the J gene TRBJ1-2, with TRBD1 as a possible D gene (6 bases). This CDR3 has 12 residues. Trimming took 2 bases from V and 11 from J, leaving 13 bases between them. Germline-derived CDR1 and CDR2 are SGHRS and YFSETQ.

CDR3 coding DNA: TGCAGCGTCCGGACGGGGAATGTTCATTCACCCCTCCACTTT. It yields the protein CSVRTGNVHSPLHF. The J gene is TRBJ1-6, the V gene TRBV29-1; D remains unclear. Between the trimmed V and J ends, which lost 6 bases and 8 bases, there was a span of 17 bases. The CDR3 totals 14 residues. From germline, CDR1 is SQVTM and CDR2 ANQGSEA.

A few counts support this clone. The V and J genes are TRBV5-6 and TRBJ1-1; D is unclear. CDR3 length: 12 amino acids. Trimming took off 3 bases at V and 6 bases at J, with 9 bases between the two ends. The germline CDR1 and CDR2 sequences are SGHDT and YYEEEE. In DNA, the CDR3 is TGTGCCAGCAGCTCATCGGGAGCTGAAGCTTTCTTT. This translates into CASSSSGAEAFF.

The V call is TRBV28, the J call TRBJ2-7; tentatively, D is TRBD1 (5 bases). The CDR3 has 15 amino acids. From germline, CDR1 is MDHEN and CDR2 SYDVKM. Trimming removed 2 bases at V and 2 bases at J, with 13 bases between. The CDR3 spells CASSLPQRGPYEQYF. CDR3 DNA: TGTGCCAGCAGTTTACCCCAAAGGGGCCCCTACGAGCAGTACTTC.

V usage is TRBV4-3 and J usage is TRBJ2-7; the D is unclear. Per the germline V gene, CDR1 is LGHNA and CDR2 is YSLEER. Trimming removed 0 bases from V and 1 base from J, with 10 bases in between. CDR3 length equals 15 residues. The CDR3 here is CASSQDSRPSYEQYF. The DNA for the CDR3 is TGCGCCAGCAGCCAAGATTCCAGGCCGTCCTACGAGCAGTACTTC.

The gene calls are TRBV4-1 and TRBJ2-2, with 7 nucleotides matching TRBD1. Germline V gene lookup returns CDR1 MGHRA and CDR2 YSYEKL. Unmatched junction bases numbered 3, after V lost 5 bases and J lost 6 bases. This CDR3 comprises 13 residues. The CDR3 DNA is TGCGCCAGCAGCGAAGGGACAGCCGGGGAGCTGTTTTTT. Residues: CASSEGTAGELFF.

J is TRBJ2-3 and V is TRBV7-7; perhaps TRBD2 as D (6 bases). Trimming took off 4 bases at V and 6 bases at J, with 14 bases between the two ends. The CDR3 length is 14 residues. CDR1 is SSHAT and CDR2 is FNYEAQ in the germline V gene (reference sequence). The CDR3 protein is CASSSSAGSDTQYF. The CDR3 coding sequence is TGTGCCAGCAGCTCGTCGGCGGGGTCTGATACGCAGTATTTT. Using reference TRBV7-7 and TRBJ2-3 for the parts outside the CDR3, the full variable domain is GAGVSQSPRYKVTKRGQDVTLRCDPISSHATLYWYQQALGQGPEFLTYFNYEAQPDKSGLPSDRFSAERPEGSISTLTIQRTEQRDSAMYRCASSSSAGSDTQYFGPGTRLTVL.

This sequence joins TRBV27 and TRBJ2-3; 8 positions match TRBD2. Germline loops: CDR1 MNHEY, CDR2 SMNVEV (reference sequence). The CDR3 extends over 16 amino acids. The V segment lost 6 bases and the J segment 3 bases; nucleotides outside the gene matches: 11. The CDR3 nucleotides read TGTGCCAGCAGGGCCGGGACTAGGGGAGGGACAGATACGCAGTATTTT. Encoded protein: CASRAGTRGGTDTQYF.

This clone turned up a few times. The chain carries TRBV18 and TRBJ2-5; D remains ambiguous. V dropped 6 bases and J dropped 5 bases, with 19 bases sitting between them. The CDR3 sequence is 15 residues long. The germline CDR1 and CDR2 sequences are KGHSH and LQKENI. The CDR3 DNA is TGTGCCAGCTCCCAAAGCGCGAGTACGGTGGAGACCCAGTACTTC. It specifies CASSQSASTVETQYF.

The chain uses TRBV5-1 and TRBJ2-5, with D uncertain. This CDR3 has 12 amino acids. Germline values: CDR1 SGHRS, CDR2 YFSETQ. V was cut by 1 base and J by 0 bases, with 1 base left in between. CDR3 nucleotides: TGCGCCAGCAGCTTGAACCAAGAGACCCAGTACTTC. It encodes CASSLNQETQYF. Drawing the rest from reference TRBV5-1 and TRBJ2-5, the complete variable domain is KAGVTQTPRYLIKTRGQQVTLSCSPISGHRSVSWYQQTPGQGLQFLFEYFSETQRNKGNFPGRFSGRQFSNSRSEMNVSTLELGDSALYLCASSLNQETQYFGPGTRLLVL.

The chain has TRBV5-5 and TRBJ1-5; D call uncertain. Germline V lookup: CDR1 SGHKS, CDR2 YYEKEE (reference sequence). The ends were cut back, 0 bases at V and 4 bases at J, with 14 bases in the middle. The CDR3 extends over 16 amino acids. The CDR3 loop is CASSLAFSSGNQPQHF. Written as DNA, the CDR3 is TGTGCCAGCAGCTTGGCCTTTAGTAGTGGGAATCAGCCCCAGCATTTT.

This chain links TRBV5-8 with TRBJ2-6, with D perhaps TRBD1 or TRBD2 (5 bases each). The CDR3 has 13 amino acids. Trimming took off 4 bases at V and 11 bases at J, with 13 bases between the two ends. Germline CDR1 and CDR2: SGHTS and YDEGEE. The CDR3 nucleotides read TGTGCCAGCAGCGCTGACGGGACGCACGTCCTGACTTTC. Its translation: CASSADGTHVLTF.

The rearrangement links TRBV5-6 to TRBJ2-2; D possibly corresponds to TRBD2 (5 bases). This CDR3 region has 16 residues. V gave up 4 bases and J gave up 0 bases, with 13 bases separating them. In germline, CDR1 is SGHDT, CDR2 YYEEEE. The CDR3 nucleotides are TGTGCCAGCAGCCCCTCCGGACTCCCGAACACCGGGGAGCTGTTTTTT. Its translation: CASSPSGLPNTGELFF.

The chain couples TRBV29-1 to TRBJ1-2, with 7 bases matching TRBD1. From germline, CDR1 is SQVTM and CDR2 ANQGSEA. The CDR3 covers 13 residues. Trimming took 7 bases from V and 2 from J; bases not matched to a gene: 7. The CDR3 is CSGGDSMNYGYTF. The CDR3 DNA follows: TGCAGCGGGGGGGACAGCATGAACTATGGCTACACCTTC.

The chain employs TRBV9 and TRBJ2-5, with TRBD2 identical over 14 bases. This CDR3 region has 16 residues. Trimming removed 4 bases from V and 4 bases from J; junction bases left unmatched: 6. Germline V gene sequence: CDR1 SGDLS, CDR2 YYNGEE. CDR3 sequence reads: CASSPGLAGEVETQYF. In DNA, the CDR3 is TGTGCCAGCAGCCCGGGACTAGCGGGAGAGGTAGAGACCCAGTACTTC.

This clone was seen only a few times. V usage is TRBV7-9 and J usage is TRBJ2-3; D might be TRBD2 (7 bases). This CDR3 is 13 amino acids long. Trimming pared 11 bases from V and 3 bases from J, leaving 15 bases between. CDR1 and CDR2 (germline): SEHNR, FQNEAQ (reference sequence). The DNA for the CDR3 is TGTGCCTCCTGGGGGGGCATTACAGATACGCAGTATTTT. Translating it yields CASWGGITDTQYF.

CDR3 sequence: CASSLRREPEIRNTIYF. The DNA for the CDR3 is TGTGCCAGTAGTTTAAGGAGAGAGCCGGAGATTAGAAACACCATATATTTT. V and J are TRBV19 and TRBJ1-3; D is undetermined. CDR3 length equals 17 residues. Germline V gene sequence: CDR1 LNHDA, CDR2 SQIVND (reference sequence). Trimming took 5 bases from V and 5 from J, leaving 22 bases between them.

This chain uses TRBV29-1 with TRBJ2-4; D is unresolved. Germline V gene data show CDR1 as SQVTM and CDR2 as ANQGSEA. There are 10 residues in the CDR3. The V end was cut by 4 bases, the J end by 13 bases, with 11 bases between. For the CDR3, the DNA is TGCAGCGTTGTCGATGGGTCCCAGTACTTC. Translation gives CSVVDGSQYF.

As regards this clone: This CDR3 is also generated by other DNA sequences in the sample. The chain recombines TRBV27 with TRBJ2-7; possibly TRBD1 for D (5 bases). CDR3 length: 14 residues. Germline-derived CDR1 and CDR2 are MNHEY and SMNVEV (reference sequence). Trimming stripped 5 bases from V and 7 bases from J, with 18 bases between. CDR3 sequence (DNA): TGTGCCAGCAGTCTCCGGGCAGGGTTGGAAGAGCAGTACTTC. Residues: CASSLRAGLEEQYF.

The gene calls are TRBV7-9 and TRBJ1-6; no reliable D call. Germline V CDR1 and CDR2: SEHNR, FQNEAQ (reference sequence). The V end was cut by 5 bases, the J end by 8 bases, with 16 bases between. The CDR3 covers 15 residues. The DNA of the CDR3 is TGTGCCAGCAGCCAATTCCAAAAGGAGGATTCACCCCTCCACTTT. Encoded protein: CASSQFQKEDSPLHF. Supplemented by reference TRBV7-9 and TRBJ1-6, the full variable domain reads DTGVSQNPRHKITKRGQNVTFRCDPISEHNRLYWYRQTLGQGPEFLTYFQNEAQLEKSRLLSDRFSAERPKGSFSTLEIQRTEQGDSAMYLCASSQFQKEDSPLHFGNGTRLTVT.